These 20 T cell receptor beta chains were all obtained from the same sample, sequenced in a study of tumor and adjacent non-tumor tissue in lung cancer. A modified ARM-PCR protocol with three rounds of nested PCR amplified TCRbeta. TCRdb re-analysed the multiplex PCR reads in MiXCR, keeping a single row per CDR3 protein. The repertoire has about 200,000 distinct CDR3 sequences, about two thirds of them found once; the top ten carry roughly 24%. No cell sorting was done before RNA was extracted from the tissue. The material sequenced was lung tumor tissue. The receptors derive from a man in his sixties with non-small cell lung cancer.

There are a few counts of this clonotype. J is TRBJ2-3 and V is TRBV20-1; tentatively, D is TRBD2 (6 bases). Germline CDR1 reads DFQATT; CDR2 reads SNEGSKA (reference sequence). V was pared by 1 base and J by 4 bases, with 15 bases between. The CDR3 has 15 amino acids. This chain's CDR3 is CSARGPRASADTQYF. The CDR3 DNA reads TGCAGTGCTAGAGGCCCCCGGGCTAGCGCAGATACGCAGTATTTT.

The gene calls are TRBV24-1 and TRBJ2-7; D is uncertain. CDR3 length: 11 amino acids. Germline CDR1 is KGHDR and CDR2 is SFDVKD. V was shortened by 4 bases and J by 9 bases, with 9 bases between the two germline ends. CDR3: CATSDSGLQYF. Here the CDR3 DNA reads TGTGCCACCAGTGACTCTGGGTTGCAGTACTTC.

V is TRBV4-3 and J is TRBJ2-7, with D unresolved. V lost 3 bases to trimming and J lost 7 bases, with 13 bases between them. The germline gives CDR1 LGHNA, CDR2 YSLEER. The CDR3 runs 13 residues. For the CDR3, the DNA is TGCGCCAGCAGCCAGGGTCTGTGGCGGGAGCAGTACTTC. This sequence encodes CASSQGLWREQYF.

V gene TRBV29-1 combines with J gene TRBJ1-2, with TRBD1 matching over 9 bases. V lost 7 bases, J lost 4 bases, and 13 bases stayed unmatched. CDR3 length: 15 amino acids. The germline gives CDR1 SQVTM, CDR2 ANQGSEA. This CDR3 reads CSAGMLGTGTYGYTF. The CDR3 region has the DNA TGCAGCGCTGGTATGCTCGGGACAGGGACCTATGGCTACACCTTC.

This clonotype was seen just once. One junction end disagrees with the germline gene, perhaps due to a read error. The V and J genes are TRBV20-1 and TRBJ1-2; no clear D gene. The germline V gene encodes CDR1 DFQATT and CDR2 SNEGSKA (reference sequence). The CDR3 spans 14 residues. CDR3 DNA: TGCAGTGCTAGTGGGCAGATCGAGGGCTATGGTTACACCTTC. Amino acids: CSASGQIEGYGYTF.

This chain connects TRBV11-2 to TRBJ2-5; no clear D. There are 14 residues in the CDR3. Trimming took off 2 bases at V and 2 bases at J, with 9 bases between the two ends. The germline gives CDR1 SGHAT, CDR2 FQNNGV. The DNA for the CDR3 is TGTGCCAGCAGCTTAAACGGAGTTCAAGAGACCCAGTACTTC. This translates into CASSLNGVQETQYF.

As concerns this clonotype: Its ends do not fully match the called genes, so a read error is possible. V gene TRBV6-6 combines with J gene TRBJ1-5, with D possibly being TRBD1 (5 bases). Per the germline V gene, CDR1 is MNHNY and CDR2 is SVGAGI (reference sequence). The CDR3 consists of 15 residues. The CDR3 coding sequence is TGTGCCAGCAGTGACCTGATGGCAGGGAATCAGCCCCAGCACTTT. Translated: CASSDLMAGNQPQHF.

This clonotype was recorded once. This may stem from a read error, because a much larger clone lies one nucleotide away. The chain recombines TRBV5-6 with TRBJ1-2; D is uncertain. The CDR3 extends over 12 amino acids. CDR1 is SGHDT and CDR2 is YYEEEE in the germline V gene. CDR3 protein: CARSSTGYGYTF. The DNA of the CDR3 is TGTGCCAGGAGCTCGACGGGATATGGCTACACCTTC.

Turning to this clonotype: One end of the junction fails to match germline, which may point to a read error. The rearrangement links TRBV20-1 to TRBJ2-1, with D possibly being TRBD1 or TRBD2 (5 bases each). The CDR3 runs to 15 residues. CDR1 DFQATT and CDR2 SNEGSKA come from the germline V gene (reference sequence). CDR3 bases: TGCAGTGCTAGAATAGGGGCCAGCGGTATCAATGAGCAGCTCTTC. Its protein is CSARIGASGINEQLF.

To note about this clonotype: A much larger clone differs from this one at a single base, so this may be a read error. V usage is TRBV11-2 and J usage is TRBJ2-6; D ambiguous. CDR1 is SGHAT, CDR2 FQNNGV, per germline. Trimming removed 9 bases from V and 0 bases from J, with 6 bases in between. The CDR3 runs 13 residues. CDR3 nucleotides: TGTGCCAGTTCTATCTCTGGGGCCAACGTCCTGACTTTC. It specifies CASSISGANVLTF. Variable domain in full (rest from reference TRBV11-2 and TRBJ2-6): EAGVAQSPRYKIIEKRQSVAFWCNPISGHATLYWYQQILGQGPKLLIQFQNNGVVDDSQLPKDRFSAERLKGVDSTLKIQPAKLEDSAVYLCASSISGANVLTFGAGSRLTVL.

The chain joins TRBV7-9 to TRBJ2-7; 8 positions match TRBD1. Germline values: CDR1 SEHNR, CDR2 FQNEAQ (reference sequence). The CDR3 runs 15 residues. V gave up 5 bases and J gave up 7 bases; unmatched junction bases: 13. The CDR3 loop is CASSPQETTGEEQYF. CDR3 nucleotides: TGTGCCAGCAGCCCCCAGGAAACGACAGGGGAGGAGCAGTACTTC.

As concerns this clonotype: This may arise from a read error, as a much more abundant clone is one base away. The conserved closing phenylalanine or tryptophan is absent in this CDR3, likely reflecting a read error. The CDR3 is CASSLAPGLAKETQYS. CDR3 DNA: TGTGCCAGCAGCTTGGCCCCGGGACTAGCTAAAGAGACCCAGTACTCC. This rearrangement joins TRBV5-5 to TRBJ2-5, with 9 bases fitting TRBD2. V shed 0 bases, J shed 3 bases, and the junction held 6 bases outside the gene matches. The CDR3 is 16 amino acids. Looked up from germline, CDR1 is SGHKS and CDR2 is YYEKEE (reference sequence).

In regard to this clonotype: Sequence at one end of the junction differs from germline and may be a read error. This chain links TRBV20-1 with TRBJ2-7; D gene ambiguous. The CDR3 has 13 amino acids. Germline-derived CDR1 and CDR2 are DFQATT and SNEGSKA (reference sequence). CDR3 DNA: TGCAGTGCCGAAAATGGGCAGAGCTACAAGCAGTACTTC. Its protein is CSAENGQSYKQYF.

A remark on this clonotype: With a much larger clone just one base away, this may be a read error. The gene calls are TRBV12-3 or TRBV12-4 and TRBJ2-1; D may be TRBD1 (6 bases). The V and J ends lost 10 bases and 16 bases respectively, with 32 bases between them. The CDR3 is made up of 15 amino acids. The DNA of the CDR3 is TGTGCCACCACCCTAACCGGACAGAGGTCCCAGGTCCAATTCTTC. This gives the protein CATTLTGQRSQVQFF.

Worth noting for this clonotype: At one end the junction does not follow the germline gene, possibly because of a read error. This rearrangement joins TRBV11-2 to TRBJ2-6; D is perhaps TRBD1 (5 bases). Germline-derived CDR1 and CDR2 are SGHAT and FQNNGV. The CDR3 spans 19 residues. CDR3 nucleotide sequence: TGTGCCAGCAGCTTAGTTCCAAAGGAGAGGCACCCTGGGGCCAAAGTCCTGACTTTC. Residues: CASSLVPKERHPGAKVLTF.

Turning to this clonotype: At one boundary the junction diverges from the germline segment, which might be a read error. V gene TRBV11-1 combines with J gene TRBJ1-5; D is ambiguous. Germline CDR1 reads SGHAT; CDR2 reads FQDESV (reference sequence). This CDR3 has 13 amino acids. CDR3 coding DNA: TGTGCCAACAGCTTAGTACAGAATCAGCCCCAGCATTTT. Encoded protein: CANSLVQNQPQHF.

Remarks on this clonotype: Lacking the conserved final phenylalanine or tryptophan, this CDR3 likely reflects a read error. The chain uses TRBV20-1 and TRBJ1-5; D is perhaps TRBD1 (6 bases). Germline-derived CDR1 and CDR2 are DFQATT and SNEGSKA (reference sequence). V dropped 6 bases and J dropped 0 bases, with 9 bases sitting between them. The length of the CDR3 is 13 residues. CDR3 sequence (DNA): TGCAGTGCCGGACAGTCTAGCAATCAGCCCCAGCATTCT. Translation gives CSAGQSSNQPQHS.

V usage is TRBV6-5 and J usage is TRBJ1-6; 8 nucleotides line up with TRBD1. The CDR3 consists of 14 residues. V gave up 10 bases and J gave up 7 bases; unmatched junction bases: 9. The V gene's germline CDR1 is MNHEY and CDR2 SVGAGI. The CDR3 DNA reads as TGTGCCAACAGATTTCGACAGGGGAATTCACCCCTCCACTTT. Protein: CANRFRQGNSPLHF.

The CDR3 DNA is TGTGCCATCAGTGAACAGGGCACAGATACGCAGTATTTT. It is translated as CAISEQGTDTQYF. J is TRBJ2-3 and V is TRBV10-3; maybe TRBD1 (5 bases). Germline V gene sequence: CDR1 ENHRY, CDR2 SYGVKD. The V end lost 3 bases, the J end lost 1 base, and 5 bases lay between the germline ends. The CDR3 runs to 13 residues.

For this clonotype: The CDR3 does not end in the conserved phenylalanine or tryptophan, so this is likely a read error. The chain is built from TRBV20-1 and TRBJ2-2; weak D call: TRBD2 (6 bases). The CDR3 extends over 18 amino acids. CDR1 is DFQATT and CDR2 is SNEGSKA in the germline V gene (reference sequence). V lost 0 bases and J lost 4, with 21 bases in between. This chain's CDR3 is CSARDLRLARGSTGELFI. As DNA, the CDR3 is TGCAGTGCTAGAGACCTTAGGCTAGCGCGGGGCAGCACCGGGGAGCTGTTTATT.